Listed below are T cell receptor beta chains from one sample, sequenced in a study of blood T cell repertoires in COVID-19. The table came from immunoSEQ multiplex PCR; TCRdb's copy has only in-frame clones and leaves some out. The table has under 250,000 clones, around nine tenths seen once. Material: peripheral blood. These receptors originate from a middle-aged man with COVID-19, enrolled during active disease. The CDR3 runs from the conserved cysteine through the conserved F or W. D genes are given only for firm matches. Clone size is not always given. Where it is, it says once, few, many or a class for expanded clones.

v_gene	j_gene	abundance	d_gene	CDR3nt	CDR3aa
TRBV19	TRBJ1-4	once	-	TGTGCCAGTAGTACTGGCAGAAATAATGAAAAACTGTTTTTT	CASSTGRNNEKLFF
TRBV2	TRBJ2-7	-	TRBD1	TGTGCCAGCAAACAACAGGGGCCCAGCTCCTACGAGCAGTACTTC	CASKQQGPSSYEQYF
TRBV24-1	TRBJ2-3	-	-	TGTGCCACCAGTGAAAATACAGGGTCCCCAGATACGCAGTATTTT	CATSENTGSPDTQYF
TRBV6-1	TRBJ2-1	-	TRBD2	TGTGCCAGCAGTGAAACGAGGACTAGCGGGCTACTCAATGAGCAGTTCTTC	CASSETRTSGLLNEQFF
TRBV5-5	TRBJ2-7	-	-	TGTGCCAGCACACGGAGCTCCGAGCAGTACTTC	CASTRSSEQYF
TRBV7-3	TRBJ2-1	-	TRBD2	TGTGCCAGCAGCGCCGCCGGGACTAGCGGGGAGCAGTTCTTC	CASSAAGTSGEQFF
TRBV3-1/TRBV3-2	TRBJ2-5	-	-	TGTGCCAGCAGCCCCCCCCAGGGGATGGAGACCCAGTACTTC	CASSPPQGMETQYF
TRBV19	TRBJ1-1	-	-	TGTGCCAGTAGAGGACAGAGGAACACTGAAGCTTTCTTT	CASRGQRNTEAFF
TRBV27	TRBJ2-7	-	TRBD1	TGTGCCAGCAGTTTCTTTCGGGACAGGGCCACCGAGCAGTACTTC	CASSFFRDRATEQYF
TRBV6-6	TRBJ2-5	-	TRBD1	TGTGCCAGCAGTTACGGAATGCGACAGGGGGCTACCCAGTACTTC	CASSYGMRQGATQYF
TRBV19	TRBJ1-5	once	TRBD1	TGTGCCAGTTCCCCCGGGACAGGGTTAAATCAGCCCCAGCATTTT	CASSPGTGLNQPQHF
TRBV7-2	TRBJ1-1	-	TRBD1	TGTGCCAGCAGCAGGGACAGGCGGAGCACTGAAGCTTTCTTT	CASSRDRRSTEAFF
TRBV7-9	TRBJ1-1	-	TRBD1	TGTGCCAGCAGCTCACAGGGGGCGAGCACTGAAGCTTTCTTT	CASSSQGASTEAFF
TRBV27	TRBJ2-7	-	TRBD1	TGTGCCAGCAGCCTCAGCGGGACAGGGTACTCCTACGAGCAGTACTTC	CASSLSGTGYSYEQYF
TRBV7-8	TRBJ2-2	few	-	TGTGCCAGCAGCTTAGATGGAGGGAACACCGGGGAGCTGTTTTTT	CASSLDGGNTGELFF
TRBV6-2/TRBV6-3	TRBJ1-5	-	TRBD1	TGTGCCAGCAGTTACTGGGGACAGAGAAGCAATCAGCCCCAGCATTTT	CASSYWGQRSNQPQHF
TRBV5-4	TRBJ2-1	-	TRBD1	TGTGCCAGCAGCTTGGGACAGGGGTTTGGCGAGCAGTTCTTC	CASSLGQGFGEQFF
TRBV4-3	TRBJ1-2	-	-	TGCGCCAGCAGCCAAGATCCGGGACAACTGAACTATGGCTACACCTTC	CASSQDPGQLNYGYTF
TRBV7-2	TRBJ2-5	-	TRBD1	TGTGCCAGCAGCTTCGGACAGGGCCAAGAGACCCAGTACTTC	CASSFGQGQETQYF
TRBV27	TRBJ2-3	-	TRBD1	TGTGCCAGCAGTAGCTACAGGGGGCGATTTACAGATACGCAGTATTTT	CASSSYRGRFTDTQYF
TRBV3-1/TRBV3-2	TRBJ1-2	-	TRBD1	TGTGCCAGCAGCCAGGCCGGGACAGGGGACTATGGCTACACCTTC	CASSQAGTGDYGYTF
TRBV15	TRBJ2-7	-	-	TGTGCCACCAGCAGAGGAGGTAAGGCCTACGAGCAGTACTTC	CATSRGGKAYEQYF
TRBV7-2	TRBJ1-6	-	-	TGTGCCAGCAGCGCTCTCAGTCACGGGAATTCACCCCTCCACTTT	CASSALSHGNSPLHF
TRBV10-1	TRBJ1-2	-	TRBD1	TGCGCCAGCAGTGAGCTAACAGGGGTGGGCTACACCTTC	CASSELTGVGYTF
TRBV5-4	TRBJ2-5	-	-	TGTGCCAGCAGCTCACCTAACCAAGAGACCCAGTACTTC	CASSSPNQETQYF
TRBV5-5	TRBJ2-6	-	-	TGTGCCAGCAGCACCCCAGGCTTCTCTGGGGCCAACGTCCTGACTTTC	CASSTPGFSGANVLTF
TRBV11-3	TRBJ1-1	-	-	TGTGCCCCCTCCATCGCCCATCAGACGGGGAACACTGAAGCTTTCTTT	CAPSIAHQTGNTEAFF
TRBV6-5	TRBJ1-6	-	-	TGTGCCAGCAGTTACTCGTTTAGGACAGAAAATTCACCCCTCCACTTT	CASSYSFRTENSPLHF
TRBV14	TRBJ1-1	-	-	TGTGCCAGCAGTCTGAACTCCCCCCTGAACACTGAAGCTTTCTTT	CASSLNSPLNTEAFF
TRBV9	TRBJ2-5	-	TRBD2	TGTGCCAGCAGCGCGGGACTAGAGAAAGGGACCCAGTACTTC	CASSAGLEKGTQYF
TRBV12-3/TRBV12-4	TRBJ2-1	-	-	TGTGCCAGCACCAAAACGGACAATGAGCAGTTCTTC	CASTKTDNEQFF
TRBV5-1	TRBJ1-1	-	TRBD1	TGCGCCAGCAGCTTGGGGTTGGGACAGGGATACACTGAAGCTTTCTTT	CASSLGLGQGYTEAFF
TRBV5-1	TRBJ2-5	-	TRBD1	TGCGCCAGCAGCACCGGGACAGGGAATCAAGAGACCCAGTACTTC	CASSTGTGNQETQYF
TRBV6-5	TRBJ1-5	-	TRBD1	TGTGCCAGCAGTTTGACAGGGAATAGCAATCAGCCCCAGCATTTT	CASSLTGNSNQPQHF
TRBV3-1/TRBV3-2	TRBJ2-2	-	-	TGTGCCAGCAGCCGGAGGGGGGGGCATGGCACCGGGGAGCTGTTTTTT	CASSRRGGHGTGELFF
TRBV19	TRBJ1-4	-	TRBD1	TGTGCCAGTAGCCCCCGACCGGGACAGTCTAATGAAAAACTGTTTTTT	CASSPRPGQSNEKLFF
TRBV6-5	TRBJ1-3	-	-	TGTGCCAGCAGTTACCAGGCCACCTCTGGAAACACCATATATTTT	CASSYQATSGNTIYF
TRBV27	TRBJ2-2	-	TRBD2	TGTGCCAGCAGTTCTAGCGGGGCGATCCCCGGGGAGCTGTTTTTT	CASSSSGAIPGELFF
TRBV7-9	TRBJ2-5	-	-	TGTGCCAGCAGCTTAGTCCAGAGGGAAGAGACCCAGTACTTC	CASSLVQREETQYF
TRBV7-9	TRBJ2-3	-	-	TGTGCCAGCAGCTTAGGTAGCAACACAGATACGCAGTATTTT	CASSLGSNTDTQYF
TRBV6-6	TRBJ1-5	-	-	TGTGCCAGCAGAGGGAGGGAACGGAATCAGCCCCAGCATTTT	CASRGRERNQPQHF
TRBV4-3	TRBJ1-2	-	TRBD1	TGCGCCAGCAGCCAAATTCAGGGGGCTGGAGGCTACACCTTC	CASSQIQGAGGYTF
TRBV11-2	TRBJ2-3	-	TRBD2	TGTGCCAGCAGCTTAGCCACTCTAGCGGGGGGGCTGGATACGCAGTATTTT	CASSLATLAGGLDTQYF
TRBV2	TRBJ2-7	-	TRBD2	TGTGCCAGCAATTTTGGGGGAGGGGAATACGAGCAGTACTTC	CASNFGGGEYEQYF
TRBV15	TRBJ2-7	-	TRBD1	TGTGCCACCAGCAGAGATGGGCAGGGGGCGGAGGAGTACTTC	CATSRDGQGAEEYF
TRBV6-1	TRBJ2-3	-	TRBD1	TGTGCCAGCAGTGAAGGAAGGACAGGGGTCCCAGATACGCAGTATTTT	CASSEGRTGVPDTQYF
TRBV10-3	TRBJ2-5	-	-	TGTGCCATCAGAGGGGATAGGGTCGGGGAGACCCAGTACTTC	CAIRGDRVGETQYF
TRBV7-9	TRBJ1-1	-	TRBD1	TGTGCCAGCAGCTTAACCGGGACAGGGAGGACTGAAGCTTTCTTT	CASSLTGTGRTEAFF
TRBV29-1	TRBJ2-1	-	-	TGCAGCGGTACGCCCCGCGGCAATGAGCAGTTCTTC	CSGTPRGNEQFF
TRBV5-5	TRBJ2-7	-	-	TGTGCCAGCAGTCCCCTTGCGAGCGCTTTCCCCTACGAGCAGTACTTC	CASSPLASAFPYEQYF
TRBV7-8	TRBJ2-2	-	TRBD2	TGTGCCAGCAGCTTGAGGGCTAGCGGGGGGGTCGGTAACACCGGGGAGCTGTTTTTT	CASSLRASGGVGNTGELFF
TRBV28	TRBJ2-6	-	TRBD1	TGTGCCAGCAGTTTACTGGGACAGGGGTTTCCTGGGGCCAACGTCCTGACTTTC	CASSLLGQGFPGANVLTF
TRBV27	TRBJ1-5	-	TRBD1	TGTGCCAGCAAAACAGACAGGGGCAATCAGCCCCAGCATTTT	CASKTDRGNQPQHF
TRBV6-2/TRBV6-3	TRBJ2-3	-	TRBD2	TGTGCCAGCAGTTACCTCAGCGGGGGGGCGCGGGGCACAGATACGCAGTATTTT	CASSYLSGGARGTDTQYF
TRBV24-1	TRBJ2-2	-	-	TGTGCCTCCCAGGGGTCGAACACCGGGGAGCTGTTTTTT	CASQGSNTGELFF
TRBV27	TRBJ2-3	-	TRBD2	TGTGCCAGCAGTTTAGCGGGGGGTGGTACAGATACGCAGTATTTT	CASSLAGGGTDTQYF
TRBV15	TRBJ2-2	once	-	TGTGCCACCAGCATCCCCACAAGGGGCACCGGGGAGCTGTTTTTT	CATSIPTRGTGELFF
TRBV6-2/TRBV6-3	TRBJ1-2	-	TRBD1	TGTGCCAGCAGTCCCCGGGACAGGCCTAACTATGGCTACACCTTC	CASSPRDRPNYGYTF
TRBV7-2	TRBJ1-6	-	-	TGTGCCAGCAGCTTAGACAGGGAACCACCCCTCCACTTT	CASSLDREPPLHF